This T cell receptor beta chain originates from a study of shared clonotypes between healthy human individuals. Germline V gene sequence: CDR1 LNHDA, CDR2 SQIVND (reference sequence). CDR3 size: 13 residues. Trimming cost V 6 bases and J 4 bases; bases outside gene matches: 4. The data were produced by immunoSEQ multiplex PCR, yet TCRdb's version contains in-frame clones alone and is incomplete. The repertoire holds roughly 2.2 million clones, with under 95% as singletons. Researchers partitioned CD4+ cells into CD45RA+ naive and CD45RA-negative memory subsets. The TCR originated in a man aged 18 to 29 in good health. Some clones in this sample may be carry-over from other donors' samples. Sequenced material: naive CD4+ T cells from PBMCs. Subset in this sample: CD45RA+ positively selected. The chain uses TRBV19 and TRBJ1-2, with 8 bases fitting TRBD1. The CDR3 DNA reads as TGTGCCAGTAGCTTGACAGGGGTCTATGGCTACACCTTC. Its protein is CASSLTGVYGYTF.